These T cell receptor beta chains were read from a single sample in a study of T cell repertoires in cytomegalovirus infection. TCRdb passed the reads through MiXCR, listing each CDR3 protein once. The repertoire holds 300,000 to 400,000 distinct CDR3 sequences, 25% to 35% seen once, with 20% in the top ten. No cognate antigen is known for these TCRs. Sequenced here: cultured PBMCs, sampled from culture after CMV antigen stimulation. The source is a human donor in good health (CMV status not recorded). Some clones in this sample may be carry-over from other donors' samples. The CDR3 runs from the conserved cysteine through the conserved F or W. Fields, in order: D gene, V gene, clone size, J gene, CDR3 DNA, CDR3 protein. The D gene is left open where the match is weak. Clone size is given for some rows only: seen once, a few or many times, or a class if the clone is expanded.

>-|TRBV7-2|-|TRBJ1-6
TGTGCCAGCAGCCAGTACACCGGGACCACCGGGTCACCCCTCCACTTT
CASSQYTGTTGSPLHF
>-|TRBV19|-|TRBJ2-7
TGTGCCAGTACCCTGGGCCTCGGACCCTACGAGCAGTACTTC
CASTLGLGPYEQYF
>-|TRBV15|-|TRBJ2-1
TGTGCCACCAGCAGAGGAGGAGCGAGTTCCTACAATGAGCAGTTCTTC
CATSRGGASSYNEQFF
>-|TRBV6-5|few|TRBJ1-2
TGTGCCAGCAGTCCTCTCGCAGGCGCCAACTATGGCTACACCTTC
CASSPLAGANYGYTF
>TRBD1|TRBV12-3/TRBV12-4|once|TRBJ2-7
TGTGCCAGCAGTGCAAGCCGGGACAGGGATTCCTACGAGCAGTACTTC
CASSASRDRDSYEQYF
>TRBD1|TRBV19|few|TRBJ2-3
TGTGCCAGTAGTGCCATAAGGGACAGGGGGACAGATACGCAGTATTTT
CASSAIRDRGTDTQYF
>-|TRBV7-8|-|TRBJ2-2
TGTGCCAGCAGCTTCAAAGTAGAAACAGTGAACACCGGGGAGCTGTTTTTT
CASSFKVETVNTGELFF
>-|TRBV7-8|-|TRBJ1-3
TGTGCCAGCAGCCAAGGTGGCACCATATATTTT
CASSQGGTIYF
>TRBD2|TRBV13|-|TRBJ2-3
TGTGCCAGCAGCTCCCTAAGCGGGGGTGGAGATACGCAGTATTTT
CASSSLSGGGDTQYF
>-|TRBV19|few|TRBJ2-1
TGTGCCAGTAGTATCGGCCAGGGGGGCTACAATGAGCAGTTCTTC
CASSIGQGGYNEQFF
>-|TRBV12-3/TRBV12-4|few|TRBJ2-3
TGTGCCAGCAGTGCGCAATGGGCAGATACGCAGTATTTT
CASSAQWADTQYF
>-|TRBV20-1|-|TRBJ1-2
TGCAGTGCTTTCGCAGGGAACTATGGCTACACCTTC
CSAFAGNYGYTF
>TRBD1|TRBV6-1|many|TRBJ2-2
TGTGCCAGCAGTTATCTTTTTGGACAGGGGAGAAACGGGGAGCTGTTTTTT
CASSYLFGQGRNGELFF
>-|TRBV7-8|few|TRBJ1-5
TGTGCCAGCAGCAAAGTGGATAGCAATCAGCCCCAGCATTTT
CASSKVDSNQPQHF
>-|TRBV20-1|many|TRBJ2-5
TGCAGTGCTAGAGGGGCTATCCAAGAGACCCAGTACTTC
CSARGAIQETQYF
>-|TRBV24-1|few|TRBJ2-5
TGTGCCACCAGTGATCGCGGAGCGTACCAAGAGACCCAGTACTTC
CATSDRGAYQETQYF
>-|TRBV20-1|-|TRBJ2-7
TGCAGTGCCCGGAATCAGGGGAACTCCCAGTACTTC
CSARNQGNSQYF
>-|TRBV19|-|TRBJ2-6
TGTGCCAGTAACTTACCGGGGTCTGGGGCCAACGTCCTGACTTTC
CASNLPGSGANVLTF
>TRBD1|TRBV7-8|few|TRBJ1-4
TGTGCCAGCAGCTCCACAGGGGGAACAACTAATGAAAAACTGTTTTTT
CASSSTGGTTNEKLFF
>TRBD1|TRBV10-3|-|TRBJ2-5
TGTGCCATCAGTCTGACAGGGTCCGGGCGGAGGACCCAGTACTTC
CAISLTGSGRRTQYF
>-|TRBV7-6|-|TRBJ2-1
TGTGCCAGCCTAACTAGCTCTGAGAATGAGCAGTTCTTC
CASLTSSENEQFF
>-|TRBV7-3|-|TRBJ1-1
TGTGCCAGCAGCTTAACTGCGGGGGACCCTGAAGCTTTCTTT
CASSLTAGDPEAFF
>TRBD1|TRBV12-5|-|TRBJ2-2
TGTGCTAGTGGTTTGAACGACAGGGCCACCGGGGAGCTGTTTTTT
CASGLNDRATGELFF
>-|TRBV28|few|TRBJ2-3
TGTGCCAGCAGTCCCCGGACTAAAGGGGCAGATACGCAGTATTTT
CASSPRTKGADTQYF
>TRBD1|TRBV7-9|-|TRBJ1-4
TGTGCCAGCAGCGTCAGTGGGACAGGGGCCGAAAAACTGTTTTTT
CASSVSGTGAEKLFF
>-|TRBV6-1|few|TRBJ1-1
TGTGCCAGCAGTCCCCCAGAGAACACTGAAGCTTTCTTT
CASSPPENTEAFF
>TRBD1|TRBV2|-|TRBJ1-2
TGTGCCAGCAGTGACGTACGGACAGGGAATGGCTACACCTTC
CASSDVRTGNGYTF
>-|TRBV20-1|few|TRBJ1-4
TGCAGTGCTAGAGTTCCGTCGGGGCCTAATGAAAAACTGTTTTTT
CSARVPSGPNEKLFF
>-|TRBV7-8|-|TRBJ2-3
TGTGCCAGCAGCTTAGGGGCAGGGTCTACGCAGTATTTT
CASSLGAGSTQYF
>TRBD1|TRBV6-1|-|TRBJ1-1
TGTGCCAGCAGGACAGACAGGGGGGTGCGCGTGGGCACTGAAGCTTTCTTT
CASRTDRGVRVGTEAFF
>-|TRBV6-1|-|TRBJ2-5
TGTGCCAGCAGGAACAGGGCGGTAGTTTCCCAGTACTTC
CASRNRAVVSQYF
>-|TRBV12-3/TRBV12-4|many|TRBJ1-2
TGTGCCAGCAGTTTAGGACACTTCGCATATGGCTACACCTTC
CASSLGHFAYGYTF
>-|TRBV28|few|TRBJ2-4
TGTGCCAGCGGAGGGACGGGAAGGAGCATTCAGTACTTC
CASGGTGRSIQYF
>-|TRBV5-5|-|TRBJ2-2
TGTGCCAGCATCCCCCGTAGTAGCCTAGGCGGGGAGCTGTTTTTT
CASIPRSSLGGELFF
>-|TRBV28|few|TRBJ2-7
TGTGCCAGCAGCCCAAGGGGGGTCTACGAGCAGTACTTC
CASSPRGVYEQYF
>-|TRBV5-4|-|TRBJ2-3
TGTGCCGTCCGCCGACCAAGACAGGAGAGCACAGATACGCAGTATTTT
CAVRRPRQESTDTQYF
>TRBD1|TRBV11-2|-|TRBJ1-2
TGTGCCAGCAGAGGCCGGGACAGGGAATATGGCTACACCTTC
CASRGRDREYGYTF
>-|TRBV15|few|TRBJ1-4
TGTGCCACCAGCAGAGTCCCTGAAAAACTGTTTTTT
CATSRVPEKLFF
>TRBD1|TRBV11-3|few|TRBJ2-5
TGTGCCAGCAGCCCCCGGTCAGGGGGTTTGGAGACCCAGTACTTC
CASSPRSGGLETQYF
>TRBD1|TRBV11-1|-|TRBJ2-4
TGTGCCAGCAGCTTAGGTCGAGAGGACAGGGGGTTAACCAAAAACATTCAGTACTTC
CASSLGREDRGLTKNIQYF
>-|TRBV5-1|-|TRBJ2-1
TGCGCCAGCAGATCCGGACTAGAGCAGTTCTTC
CASRSGLEQFF
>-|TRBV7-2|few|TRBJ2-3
TGTGCCAGCAGCTTAGTGGGGGCAAGCACAGATACGCAGTATTTT
CASSLVGASTDTQYF
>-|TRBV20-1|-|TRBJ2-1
TGCAGTGCTAGGAGCGGCCTAGCGAGGAATGAGCAGTTCTTC
CSARSGLARNEQFF
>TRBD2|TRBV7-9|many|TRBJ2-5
TGTGCCAGCAGCTTAGCGGGGGGGTCTAGCCAAGAGACCCAGTACTTC
CASSLAGGSSQETQYF
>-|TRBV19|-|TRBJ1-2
TGTGCCAGTAGCCCGACAGTGACTAACTATGGCTACACCTTC
CASSPTVTNYGYTF
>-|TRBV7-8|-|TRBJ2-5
TGTGCCAGCAGCTCCATTGGTTACCAAGAGACCCAGTACTTC
CASSSIGYQETQYF
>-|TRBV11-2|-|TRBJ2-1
TGTGCCAGCAGCTTACGGTGGGGCAGGGACGGTGAGCAGTTCTTC
CASSLRWGRDGEQFF
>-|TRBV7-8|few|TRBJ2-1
TGTGCCAGCAGCTTCCAGAGAGGGGGAAATGAGCAGTTCTTC
CASSFQRGGNEQFF
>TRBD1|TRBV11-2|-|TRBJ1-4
TGTGCCAGCAGCCCCCAGCTCTCACAGGGGGGTGAAAAACTGTTTTTT
CASSPQLSQGGEKLFF
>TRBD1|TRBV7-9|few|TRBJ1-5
TGTGCCAGCAGCGATACAGGGGCCTTCAATCAGCCCCAGCATTTT
CASSDTGAFNQPQHF
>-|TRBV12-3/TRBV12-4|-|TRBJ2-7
TGTGCCAGCAGTCCAACAGAGTTCTACGAGCAGTACTTC
CASSPTEFYEQYF
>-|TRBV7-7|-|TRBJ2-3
TGTGCCAGCAGCCCTGGTGGCAACCAGGCAGATACGCAGTATTTT
CASSPGGNQADTQYF